This T cell receptor (beta chain) was identified in a study of T cells in Graves' hyperthyroidism and ophthalmopathy. Criteria for exclusion of patients were uncontrolled infection, other autoimmune disease, pregnancy or lactation. 10 ml of fresh peripheral blood supplied the PBMCs. This clonotype has more than one count but fewer than ten. From RNA transcripts, TCR beta CDR3 regions were amplified. TCR CDR3 underwent first-round RT-PCR with the HTBI primer set. TCRdb recomputed calls from the multiplex PCR reads with MiXCR, one row per CDR3 protein. Of approximately 300,000 distinct CDR3 sequences listed, roughly a fifth were seen once; the top ten hold roughly 40%. V shed 3 bases and J shed 1 base, with 9 bases lying between them. The CDR3 contains 14 residues. Germline V CDR1 and CDR2: SGHAT, FQNNGV.

The rearrangement links TRBV11-2 to TRBJ1-1; D unclear. The source of this sequence is a man aged 50-59 years with Graves' ophthalmopathy. Sequences were obtained from blood. For the CDR3, the DNA is TGTGCCAGCAGCTTGGTCCGGCGGAACACTGAAGCTTTCTTT. Protein product: CASSLVRRNTEAFF.